This section outlines one T cell receptor beta chain sequence together with its context. This clone was detected once. Which antigen it targets is not known. Base qualities are not provided; no much larger clone lies one nucleotide away. Per the germline V gene (reference sequence), SEHNR is the CDR1 and FQNEAQ is the CDR2. From the cysteine through the phenylalanine, the CDR3 covers 14 amino acids. The only DNA kept is the CDR3, 42 bases in frame from the first base. For this chain, trimming is 5 bases at the V end and 5 bases at the J end, and the number of junction bases without a gene match is 4. For the CD8 naive samples, CD45RO-negative cells were positively selected for CCR7, yielding a CD45RA+CCR7+ population from which TemRA cells were excluded. Donors were healthy HIV-negative adults with no recently reported acute infections or vaccinations. All donors were Caucasian adults living in Nashville, Tennessee, USA. After blood collection by leukapheresis, PBMCs were isolated using Ficoll-Histopaque density gradient centrifugation and then cryopreserved in the vapor phase of liquid nitrogen. Analytical flow cytometry was used to check the purity and quantity of each magnetically sorted T cell population. Genomic DNA was isolated from each sorted fraction and quantified by UV absorbance on a Nanodrop 2000c.

This entry belongs to a study of shared clonotypes between healthy human individuals (TCRdb year 2020). About the investigation overall: Three men and a couple of women, aged 18 to 49 years, made up the cohort. For each donor, CD4 naive and CD4 memory were each given three plates, CD8 naive was given two plates, and CD8 memory was given one plate. To estimate repertoire size and how much clonotype sharing occurs between individuals, the study deeply sequenced the blood TCR repertoires of a handful of healthy adults. Different laboratories and diverse techniques were used to prepare libraries and sequence TCR repertoires, to increase sequencing depth and limit assay-specific biases. Per donor, leukapheresis produced somewhere between about 0.85 and 8.9 billion PBMCs.

Using the deep immunoSEQ assay, TCR CDR3 regions were amplified from genomic DNA by multiplex PCR. For each cell subset, the extracted genomic DNA was distributed evenly across all wells of several immunoSEQ 96-well plates, and each plate served as one replicate. Each replicate PCR for sorted subsets received about 180 ng genomic DNA, equal to around 32,000 T cell genomes. The purified libraries were quantified using a Qubit 3.0 fluorometer, sized with a Bioanalyzer 2100, and then quantified again using the KAPA Library Quantification kit. Each immunoSEQ 96-well plate was sequenced on its own single-read 150-cycle Illumina NextSeq 550 flow cell. The authors' pipeline ran thus. Because only junctional sequences without quality scores were contained in the immunoSEQ output, filtering matching that applied to full-length reads could not be performed. To assign V/J genes and CDR3, sequences were annotated using PyIR, a Python wrapper for IgBLAST v1.9, with IMGT germline references. Any read was removed if the V/J assignment was weak (E-value above 1e-6), the CDR3 was missing, or the read contained stop codons, out-of-frame junctions, or ambiguous translated residues. V3J clonotypes were defined as sequences sharing the same inferred V gene, J gene, and CDR3 amino acid sequence. Percentage overlap between repertoires was computed as shared unique clonotypes divided by the size of the smaller repertoire. Repertoire richness was assessed with RTK rarefaction, the Chao1 estimator, and Recon v2.1 estimates of unobserved clonotypes. Generation probabilities were computed with OLGA for all TCRbeta clonotypes obtained by the gDNA method from a few donors. Entries here come from immuneACCESS through TCRdb and include only in-frame sequences with V and J called. Some clones fail to appear in such tables; in the studies checked, an unresolved V gene covers under half of the shortfall, and the cause of the remainder is unknown. V and J calls and clone size are as listed in that table; D and trimming were resolved from the DNA. Within this sample are about 590,000 clones, with roughly 96% of them counted one time only. Clones ranked in the top ten supply 0.09% to 0.13% of the sample.

The investigation overall reported the following: Naive subsets generally had larger estimated clonotype richness than memory subsets. Pairwise subsampling indicated that sequencing depth was expected to affect the degree of clonotype sharing among donors. Across four donors, roughly 5.1% of naive CD4, roughly 3.5% of naive CD8, 2.3% of memory CD4, and 0.3% to 0.45% of memory CD8 clonotypes were shared. Compared with non-shared clonotypes, clonotypes shared by all four sorted-subset donors had higher generation probabilities. Because the study included only a small number of donors, the genetic and exposure-history diversity represented was limited. Sampling was limited to blood, and TCR repertoires in tissue likely differ from TCR repertoires in blood. Incomplete sequencing was indicated by rarefaction of sorted-subset datasets, despite the large sequencing depth.

This sequence originates from a woman in her twenties or thirties in good health. Input material: naive CD8+ T cells sorted from blood. The sample's cell subset or site label, in plain terms: CD45RA+CCR7+. The chain employs TRBV7-9 and TRBJ1-5; 9 junctional bases match TRBD1. The CDR3 reads CASSAGQGDQPQHF. The sequence in DNA is TGTGCCAGCAGCGCGGGACAGGGTGATCAGCCCCAGCATTTT. With all but the CDR3 taken from the reference TRBV7-9 and TRBJ1-5 genes, the full variable domain is: DTGVSQNPRHKITKRGQNVTFRCDPISEHNRLYWYRQTLGQGPEFLTYFQNEAQLEKSRLLSDRFSAERPKGSFSTLEIQRTEQGDSAMYLCASSAGQGDQPQHFGDGTRLSIL.